The 2 T cell receptor beta chains given below trace back to one sample, sequenced in a study of identical twins. TCRdb independently ran MiXCR on the 5' RACE reads; one entry per CDR3 protein. The data contain approximately 350,000 distinct CDR3 sequences, 9% to 15% of them singletons. These same records also appear under a second study, on yellow fever vaccine responses in identical twins.

The sample was CD8+ T cells sorted from blood. These receptors all stem from a woman aged 18-29 years in good health.

The J gene is TRBJ1-2, the V gene TRBV10-2; maybe TRBD1 (6 bases). Germline V gene lookup returns CDR1 WSHSY and CDR2 SAAADI. The length of the CDR3 is 14 residues. The V end was cut by 7 bases, the J end by 0 bases, with 12 bases between. Here the CDR3 reads CASTRDTANYGYTF. CDR3 DNA: TGCGCCAGCACCAGGGACACAGCTAACTATGGCTACACCTTC.

Only a few counts were recorded for this clonotype. CDR3 bases: TGCAGTGCTAGAGGCCCCCGGGAGAGTCCCGCCTACGAGCAGTACTTC. The encoded protein is CSARGPRESPAYEQYF. The J gene is TRBJ2-7, the V gene TRBV20-1; D is perhaps TRBD2 (6 bases). V lost 1 base to trimming and J lost 2 bases, with 18 bases between them. The CDR3 covers 16 residues. The germline V gene encodes CDR1 DFQATT and CDR2 SNEGSKA (reference sequence).